The 23 T cell receptor beta chains below come from one sample, sequenced in a study of T cell responses to AZD1222 COVID-19 vaccine. Using immunoSEQ multiplex PCR, the repertoire was profiled, and TCRdb retains in-frame clones only, with some absent. The sample comprises approximately 100,000 clones, around nine tenths of which are singletons, and about 3% rests with the top ten. Sequenced material: peripheral blood, taken on day 0 of AZD1222 vaccination. Source of these receptors: an adult in good health.

The chain recombines TRBV6-4 with TRBJ1-2, with D hard to call. The CDR3 length is 13 residues. CDR1 MRHNA and CDR2 SNTAGT come from the germline V gene. V was trimmed by 4 bases and J by 4 bases, leaving 10 bases between them. The CDR3 nucleotides read TGTGCCAGCAGTGCTCTGCTCGGCTATGGCTACACCTTC. It encodes CASSALLGYGYTF.

The V gene is TRBV28, the J gene TRBJ1-6, with TRBD1 matching 10 bases. The CDR3 length is 14 residues. V shed 3 bases and J 11 bases; nucleotides not matched to a gene: 4. CDR1 MDHEN and CDR2 SYDVKM come from the germline V gene. CDR3 loop: CASSFDRGRTPLHF. The CDR3 DNA sequence: TGTGCCAGCAGTTTCGACAGGGGGCGGACACCCCTCCACTTT.

For the CDR3, the DNA is TGTGCCAGCAGAGGCCTAGGGGTCGGCTACGAGCAGTACTTC. Translated, it gives CASRGLGVGYEQYF. The V gene is TRBV6-5, the J gene TRBJ2-7; D is possibly TRBD1 (5 bases). CDR1 MNHEY and CDR2 SVGAGI come from the germline V gene. The ends were cut back, 6 bases at V and 3 bases at J, with 15 bases in the middle. The CDR3 is made up of 14 amino acids.

The genes are TRBV27 and TRBJ1-6; 8 nucleotides agree with TRBD1. Germline V gene lookup returns CDR1 MNHEY and CDR2 SMNVEV (reference sequence). The CDR3 runs 17 residues. J gave up 9 bases and V 1 base, and 11 bases lay outside the gene matches. The chain's CDR3 is CASSLYVLRDRSSPLHF. CDR3 DNA sequence: TGTGCCAGCAGTTTATATGTATTACGGGACAGGAGTTCACCCCTCCACTTT.

V gene TRBV7-2 combines with J gene TRBJ1-4; no clear D gene. This CDR3 has 13 amino acids. Germline-derived CDR1 and CDR2 are SGHTA and FQGNSA. V shed 2 bases and J shed 7 bases, with 8 bases lying between them. The CDR3 DNA sequence: TGTGCCAGCAGCTTAAGGAAAGGTGAAAAACTGTTTTTT. Amino acids: CASSLRKGEKLFF.

The chain links TRBV5-1 to TRBJ2-5; D ambiguous. V lost 8 bases and J 2 bases, leaving 16 bases between the germline ends. CDR1 is SGHRS, CDR2 YFSETQ, per germline. There are 14 residues in the CDR3. The CDR3 here is CASTPAPPQETQYF. The DNA of the CDR3 is TGCGCCAGTACCCCGGCCCCCCCTCAAGAGACCCAGTACTTC.

This chain links TRBV12-3 or TRBV12-4 with TRBJ2-3, with 8 positions matching TRBD2. CDR3 length: 13 residues. Unmatched junction bases numbered 5, after V lost 8 bases and J lost 4 bases. This CDR3 reads CASLTSGSDTQYF. The CDR3 DNA follows: TGTGCCAGCCTTACTAGCGGATCAGATACGCAGTATTTT.

The V call is TRBV20-1, the J call TRBJ2-7, with D maybe TRBD1 (6 bases). The CDR3 runs to 13 residues. V was cut by 3 bases and J by 0 bases, with 9 bases left in between. The germline gives CDR1 DFQATT, CDR2 SNEGSKA (reference sequence). The CDR3 loop reads CSASTGSSYEQYF. CDR3 DNA sequence: TGCAGTGCTAGTACAGGGAGCTCCTACGAGCAGTACTTC.

V usage is TRBV5-1 and J usage is TRBJ2-3, with no clear D. CDR1 and CDR2 (germline): SGHRS, YFSETQ. The CDR3 is made up of 15 amino acids. Trimming pared 0 bases from V and 0 bases from J, leaving 8 bases between. CDR3 coding DNA: TGCGCCAGCAGCTTGGAAGGGAAAAGCACAGATACGCAGTATTTT. Translated: CASSLEGKSTDTQYF.

This clone was counted only a few times. The rearrangement joins TRBV4-3 to TRBJ1-1; D may be TRBD1 (5 bases). With 0 bases removed from V and 0 bases from J, the gap between germline ends came to 17 bases. The CDR3 is made up of 18 amino acids. In germline, CDR1 is LGHNA, CDR2 YSLEER. CDR3 protein: CASSQEGQGTAVNTEAFF. The CDR3 nucleotides are TGCGCCAGCAGCCAAGAGGGGCAGGGTACCGCCGTGAACACTGAAGCTTTCTTT.

The chain employs TRBV7-9 and TRBJ1-5; no firm D call. The CDR3 spans 16 residues. V was trimmed by 4 bases and J by 5 bases, leaving 18 bases between them. Germline V CDR1 and CDR2: SEHNR, FQNEAQ (reference sequence). The DNA of the CDR3 is TGTGCCAGCAGCTCTGCGTCATCGGGCCATCATCAGCCCCAGCATTTT. It is translated as CASSSASSGHHQPQHF.

V usage is TRBV27 and J usage is TRBJ1-1, with unresolved D. The CDR3 sequence is 12 residues long. The ends were cut back, 6 bases at V and 5 bases at J, with 10 bases in the middle. CDR1 is MNHEY and CDR2 is SMNVEV in the germline V gene (reference sequence). The CDR3 region has the DNA TGTGCCAGCAGGTCGGGGTGGACTGAAGCTTTCTTT. Its translation: CASRSGWTEAFF.

This rearrangement joins TRBV9 to TRBJ2-7; TRBD1 matches 7 bases. V lost 0 bases, J lost 0 bases, and 0 bases stayed unmatched. The CDR3 length is 14 residues. Germline assignment: CDR1 SGDLS and CDR2 YYNGEE. CDR3 bases: TGTGCCAGCAGCGTAGGGGACAGCTCCTACGAGCAGTACTTC. Translation gives CASSVGDSSYEQYF.

This chain uses TRBV19 with TRBJ1-2; 7 bases are shared with TRBD1. J lost 5 bases, V lost 4 bases, and 10 bases had no gene match. Germline-derived CDR1 and CDR2 are LNHDA and SQIVND (reference sequence). The CDR3 runs to 15 residues. The CDR3 sequence is CASSTTGTEWYGYTF. The CDR3 nucleotides are TGTGCCAGTAGTACCACCGGGACAGAGTGGTATGGCTACACCTTC.

The CDR3, as DNA: TGTGCCAGCTCACCAACGGCGGGCACGCCCGGCGGCTACACCTTC. Its translation is CASSPTAGTPGGYTF. The V and J genes are TRBV18 and TRBJ1-2; D unresolved. The germline gives CDR1 KGHSH, CDR2 LQKENI. The CDR3 consists of 15 residues. Deletions cut 2 bases from V and 8 bases from J, with 18 bases between. The whole variable domain, filled in from reference TRBV18 and TRBJ1-2, reads NAGVMQNPRHLVRRRGQEARLRCSPMKGHSHVYWYRQLPEEGLKFMVYLQKENIIDESGMPKERFSAEFPKEGPSILRIQQVVRGDSAAYFCASSPTAGTPGGYTFGSGTRLTVV.

This chain links TRBV7-2 with TRBJ1-5, with a tentative D call TRBD1 (5 bases). Germline V lookup: CDR1 SGHTA, CDR2 FQGNSA. V lost 3 bases and J 6 bases, leaving 9 bases between the germline ends. This CDR3 has 13 residues. CDR3 region: CASSFGGGQPQHF. The CDR3 coding sequence is TGTGCCAGCAGCTTCGGGGGGGGTCAGCCCCAGCATTTT.

This clone has more than one count but fewer than ten. The chain is built from TRBV19 and TRBJ1-5; 7 nucleotides match TRBD1. Germline trimming cut 5 bases from V and 9 bases from J; bases unmatched to any gene: 7. This CDR3 contains 13 residues. Germline V gene data show CDR1 as LNHDA and CDR2 as SQIVND (reference sequence). This CDR3 is CASSPNRGGPQHF. The CDR3 DNA reads TGTGCCAGTAGTCCGAACAGGGGTGGGCCCCAGCATTTT.

This chain connects TRBV18 to TRBJ2-1; the match to TRBD2 covers 10 bases. The CDR3 contains 15 residues. The V and J ends lost 5 bases and 6 bases, in that order; junction bases with no gene match: 7. The germline gives CDR1 KGHSH, CDR2 LQKENI. CDR3 DNA: TGTGCCAGCTCAGACCCAGCGGGGGGGATCAATGAGCAGTTCTTC. The encoded protein is CASSDPAGGINEQFF.

J is TRBJ1-2 and V is TRBV27, with a possible D match to TRBD1 (6 bases). The V end lost 2 bases, the J end lost 8 bases, and 12 bases lay between the germline ends. Germline V CDR1 and CDR2: MNHEY, SMNVEV (reference sequence). CDR3 length: 13 residues. The CDR3 is CASSLAGEGGYTF. The CDR3 nucleotides are TGTGCCAGCAGTTTAGCAGGGGAGGGGGGCTACACCTTC.

This clone occurred once. This chain links TRBV6-2 or TRBV6-3 with TRBJ1-5; D unresolved. CDR3 length: 13 amino acids. V was trimmed by 6 bases and J by 1 base, leaving 7 bases between them. Germline values: CDR1 MNHEY, CDR2 SVGEGT. The CDR3 here is CASSPSSNQPQHF. In nucleotides, the CDR3 is TGTGCCAGCAGCCCTTCGAGCAATCAGCCCCAGCATTTT.

V usage is TRBV19 and J usage is TRBJ1-5; D gene ambiguous. The CDR3 is 12 amino acids. The V gene lost 6 bases and the J gene lost 9 bases, with 12 bases spanning the gap. CDR1 and CDR2 from the germline V gene are LNHDA and SQIVND (reference sequence). CDR3 loop: CASSLAMGPQHF. In DNA, the CDR3 is TGTGCCAGTAGCCTGGCCATGGGGCCCCAGCATTTT. The entire variable domain, with the rest obtained from reference TRBV19 and TRBJ1-5, is as follows: DGGITQSPKYLFRKEGQNVTLSCEQNLNHDAMYWYRQDPGQGLRLIYYSQIVNDFQKGDIAEGYSVSREKKESFPLTVTSAQKNPTAFYLCASSLAMGPQHFGDGTRLSIL.

The chain links TRBV7-2 to TRBJ2-3; no clear D. V lost 6 bases, J lost 4 bases, and 17 bases lay in between. Per germline, CDR1 SGHTA and CDR2 FQGNSA. The CDR3 has 15 amino acids. CDR3 amino acids: CASRNNLVGSDTQYF. CDR3 coding DNA: TGTGCCAGCAGAAACAATCTTGTGGGTTCAGATACGCAGTATTTT. The full variable domain, completed using reference TRBV7-2 and TRBJ2-3, is GAGVSQSPSNKVTEKGKDVELRCDPISGHTALYWYRQSLGQGLEFLIYFQGNSAPDKSGLPSDRFSAERTGGSVSTLTIQRTQQEDSAVYLCASRNNLVGSDTQYFGPGTRLTVL.

The chain links TRBV28 to TRBJ2-5, with D possibly called TRBD1 or TRBD2 (5 bases each). Per germline, CDR1 MDHEN and CDR2 SYDVKM. Trimming shortened V by 2 bases and J by 0 bases, and 13 bases separated the two germline ends. This CDR3 contains 16 residues. The CDR3 coding sequence is TGTGCCAGCAGTTTAATGGGGGTAGGGGACCAAGAGACCCAGTACTTC. As protein: CASSLMGVGDQETQYF.